Listed below are T cell receptor beta chains from one sample, sequenced in a study of cytomegalovirus exposure and HLA in healthy donors. Clones were read by immunoSEQ multiplex PCR, and TCRdb kept only the in-frame ones, dropping some. The sample has 130,000 or so clones, around 77% seen once; the top ten hold more than 0.95%. The sequencing sample was made of PBMCs. These receptors were collected from a man in his fifties or sixties in good health and CMV-seronegative. Both conserved end residues are part of each CDR3. The D gene is left open where the match is weak. Only some rows state a clone size, as once, few, many or a class for expanded clones.

CDR3 DNA: TGTGCCAGCAGTTTATACAGGGGTACAGATACGCAGTATTTT
CDR3 protein: CASSLYRGTDTQYF
V gene: TRBV28
J gene: TRBJ2-3
D gene: TRBD1
clone size: -

CDR3 DNA: TGTGCCAGCAGTACTAGCGGAAACTCCTACGAGCAGTACTTC
CDR3 protein: CASSTSGNSYEQYF
V gene: TRBV7-2
J gene: TRBJ2-7
D gene: TRBD2
clone size: -

CDR3 DNA: TGCAGCGTTGAGGGATTTCCCGGGACAGGGGCCCCCGGGCAGTACTTC
CDR3 protein: CSVEGFPGTGAPGQYF
V gene: TRBV29-1
J gene: TRBJ2-7
D gene: TRBD1
clone size: -

CDR3 DNA: TGCGCCAGCAGCCACGAGCGCGGAGAGCAGTACTTC
CDR3 protein: CASSHERGEQYF
V gene: TRBV5-1
J gene: TRBJ2-7
D gene: -
clone size: -

CDR3 DNA: TGTGCCAGCAGCCCGGGAGGAGGGATGGAAGCTTTCTTT
CDR3 protein: CASSPGGGMEAFF
V gene: TRBV6-5
J gene: TRBJ1-1
D gene: -
clone size: once

CDR3 DNA: TGTGCCAGCAGCTTAAACGGCGGGAGGGCCGTCGAGCAGTACTTC
CDR3 protein: CASSLNGGRAVEQYF
V gene: TRBV11-2
J gene: TRBJ2-7
D gene: TRBD2
clone size: -

CDR3 DNA: TGCGCCAGCAGCCAGGACCCACAGGGGGACAACTATGGCTACACCTTC
CDR3 protein: CASSQDPQGDNYGYTF
V gene: TRBV4-1
J gene: TRBJ1-2
D gene: TRBD1
clone size: -

CDR3 DNA: TGTGCCAGCAGCTTAGTACTGTACACAGATACGCAGTATTTT
CDR3 protein: CASSLVLYTDTQYF
V gene: TRBV11-2
J gene: TRBJ2-3
D gene: -
clone size: -

CDR3 DNA: TGTGCCAGCTCACCGGGGACAGGGGGGAGAGAGCAGTACTTC
CDR3 protein: CASSPGTGGREQYF
V gene: TRBV18
J gene: TRBJ2-7
D gene: TRBD1
clone size: few

CDR3 DNA: TGCGCCAGCAGCCCCAGACTAGCGGGAGCAGGAGGCCAAGAGACCCAGTACTTC
CDR3 protein: CASSPRLAGAGGQETQYF
V gene: TRBV5-1
J gene: TRBJ2-5
D gene: TRBD2
clone size: -

CDR3 DNA: TGCGCCAGCAGCTCAGGGGAGTTCGGAAACACCATATATTTT
CDR3 protein: CASSSGEFGNTIYF
V gene: TRBV5-1
J gene: TRBJ1-3
D gene: -
clone size: once

CDR3 DNA: TGTGCCAGCAGTCAGACAGGGGCCTATGGCTACACCTTC
CDR3 protein: CASSQTGAYGYTF
V gene: TRBV28
J gene: TRBJ1-2
D gene: TRBD1
clone size: -

CDR3 DNA: TGTGCCAGCAGTTTATCGGAGGTTGGAAAACTGTTTTTT
CDR3 protein: CASSLSEVGKLFF
V gene: TRBV27
J gene: TRBJ1-4
D gene: -
clone size: -

CDR3 DNA: TGTGCCAGCAGCCATCCCGGACAGGGGTTATCAAGCGAGACTGAAGCTTTCTTT
CDR3 protein: CASSHPGQGLSSETEAFF
V gene: TRBV7-6
J gene: TRBJ1-1
D gene: TRBD1
clone size: -